This T cell receptor (beta chain) originates from a study of shared clonotypes between healthy human individuals. Using immunoSEQ multiplex PCR, the repertoire was profiled, and TCRdb retains in-frame clones only, with some absent. The sample includes roughly 2 million clones, approximately 95% of them seen just once. CD45RO-negative cells were positively selected for CCR7, leaving out terminally differentiated effector memory CD45RA+ cells. The ends were cut back, 4 bases at V and 4 bases at J, with 11 bases in the middle. This CDR3 has 13 residues. Germline V CDR1 and CDR2: SGHNT, YYREEE (reference sequence). This clone was counted a few times.

The chain combines TRBV5-4 with TRBJ2-5; D is undetermined. The origin of this receptor is a man younger than 35 in good health. The sample taken for sequencing was naive CD8+ T cells sorted from blood. The CDR3 DNA reads as TGTGCCAGCAGCCCCGGCACGGCAGAGACCCAGTACTTC. Translated: CASSPGTAETQYF.